This T cell receptor beta chain is drawn from a study of OX40 agonist ivuxolimab in advanced cancers. Overall study context: Having had anti-PD-1, anti-PD-L1 or anti-CTLA-4 therapy before was allowed, and roughly 40% had some. Study observations and caveats: The average count of expanded clones was higher among CD8+ T cells than among CD4+.

As concerns this clone: Its antigen is currently unknown.

It was autoimmune disease history or systemic immunosuppression that excluded patients. Clones were sequenced by immunoSEQ multiplex PCR, and TCRdb holds only the in-frame ones, with some missing. This table holds about 62,000 clones, 65% to 90% found once. The CDR3 is made up of 16 amino acids. Trimming cost V 2 bases and J 0 bases; bases outside gene matches: 4. CDR1 MNHNS and CDR2 SASEGT come from the germline V gene. Sequencing was performed on CD4+ or CD8+ T cells sorted from blood, taken in a trial of the OX40 agonist ivuxolimab. The chain has TRBV6-1 and TRBJ2-3; the match to TRBD2 covers 8 bases. The sequence came from an adult with an advanced solid tumor such as melanoma, head and neck, liver or kidney cancer. CDR3 region: CASSERTSRSTDTQYF. The DNA for the CDR3 is TGTGCCAGCAGTGAACGGACTAGCCGCAGCACAGATACGCAGTATTTT.